One sample yielded the 25 T cell receptor beta chains listed below, sequenced in a study of blood T cell repertoires in COVID-19. The protocol was immunoSEQ multiplex PCR, while the TCRdb copy is restricted to in-frame clones and leaves out a portion. The repertoire has about 140,000 clones, about 80% of them found once; the top ten carry around 3.2%. The sample consisted of PBMCs or T cells enriched from blood (not recorded which). Receptors were obtained from a woman in her fifties or sixties who had recovered from COVID-19.

The chain combines TRBV3-1 (or the pseudogene TRBV3-2) with TRBJ1-2; a possible D gene is TRBD1 (5 bases). The germline V and J ends were trimmed by 3 bases and 4 bases, with 12 bases remaining between them. The CDR3 is 14 amino acids. Germline V CDR1 and CDR2: LGHDT, YNNKEL (reference sequence). The CDR3 sequence: CASSHREGVYGYTF. Written as DNA, the CDR3 is TGTGCCAGCAGCCACAGGGAAGGGGTCTATGGCTACACCTTC.

The sample holds a few counts of this clone. CDR3 nucleotides: TGTGCCAGCAGCAGCAATACAGGGATCCGGAGCAATCAGCCCCAGCATTTT. It encodes CASSSNTGIRSNQPQHF. V and J are TRBV21-1 and TRBJ1-5; TRBD1 is the table's D call, not checked against the DNA. TRBV21-1 is given as a pseudogene. The CDR3 extends over 17 amino acids.

The chain joins TRBV28 to TRBJ2-7; 7 bases map to TRBD2. The CDR3 contains 17 residues. Looked up from germline, CDR1 is MDHEN and CDR2 is SYDVKM. V lost 5 bases, J lost 6 bases, and 19 bases stayed unmatched. For the CDR3, the DNA is TGTGCCAGCAGTCAGCCCAGGTTTGGGGGAGGGCCGGGCGAGCAGTACTTC. Translating gives CASSQPRFGGGPGEQYF. Full variable domain (remainder filled in from reference TRBV28 and TRBJ2-7): DVKVTQSSRYLVKRTGEKVFLECVQDMDHENMFWYRQDPGLGLRLIYFSYDVKMKEKGDIPEGYSVSREKKERFSLILESASTNQTSMYLCASSQPRFGGGPGEQYFGPGTRLTVT.

V is TRBV19 and J is TRBJ1-5; 8 bases align to TRBD1. Per the germline V gene, CDR1 is LNHDA and CDR2 is SQIVND (reference sequence). This CDR3 is 16 amino acids long. V lost 3 bases to trimming and J lost 7 bases; unmatched junction nucleotides: 11. CDR3 sequence (DNA): TGTGCCAGTAGTATGAGGACAGGGTGGACGGAACAGCCCCAGCATTTT. Its translation is CASSMRTGWTEQPQHF.

V is TRBV9 and J is TRBJ2-3; 11 nucleotides line up with TRBD2. Losses at the gene ends were 3 bases for V and 3 bases for J; bases not matched to a gene: 6. CDR1 is SGDLS and CDR2 is YYNGEE in the germline V gene. The CDR3 sequence is 16 residues long. CDR3 DNA: TGTGCCAGCAGCGCTAGCGGGGGGCCGAGGACAGATACGCAGTATTTT. Residues: CASSASGGPRTDTQYF. The full variable domain, rest sourced from reference TRBV9 and TRBJ2-3, is DSGVTQTPKHLITATGQRVTLRCSPRSGDLSVYWYQQSLDQGLQFLIQYYNGEERAKGNILERFSAQQFPDLHSELNLSSLELGDSALYFCASSASGGPRTDTQYFGPGTRLTVL.

The V and J genes are TRBV7-9 and TRBJ1-2; tentative D call: TRBD1 (6 bases). The CDR3 loop spans 14 amino acids. V dropped 5 bases and J dropped 4 bases, with 14 bases sitting between them. Per germline, CDR1 SEHNR and CDR2 FQNEAQ (reference sequence). CDR3 sequence (DNA): TGTGCCAGCAGCCAGGGACACTACCCCTATGGCTACACCTTC. Residues: CASSQGHYPYGYTF.

The genes are TRBV18 and TRBJ2-3; TRBD2 matches at 9 bases. From germline, CDR1 is KGHSH and CDR2 LQKENI. The CDR3 spans 16 residues. J gave up 3 bases and V 1 base, and 5 bases lay outside the gene matches. The CDR3 region is CASSPQAGGFTDTQYF. CDR3 in DNA: TGTGCCAGCTCACCACAAGCGGGAGGTTTTACAGATACGCAGTATTTT.

Note on this clone: At the DNA level, this CDR3 is encoded by other sequences in the same sample as well. J is TRBJ1-1 and V is TRBV27; D call uncertain. The V gene's germline CDR1 is MNHEY and CDR2 SMNVEV (reference sequence). V shed 6 bases and J shed 2 bases, with 4 bases lying between them. The CDR3 is 11 residues long. The CDR3 nucleotides read TGTGCCAGCAGGCGTAACACTGAAGCTTTCTTT. It yields the protein CASRRNTEAFF.

The V call is TRBV11-2, the J call TRBJ2-7; 11 nucleotides agree with TRBD1. Germline V gives CDR1 SGHAT, CDR2 FQNNGV. The ends lost 3 bases at V and 2 bases at J; junction bases unmatched: 6. The CDR3 sequence is 16 residues long. CDR3 in amino acids: CASSFPRDRGAYEQYF. As DNA, the CDR3 is TGTGCCAGCAGCTTCCCCCGGGACAGGGGGGCCTACGAGCAGTACTTC.

This chain links TRBV3-1 (or the pseudogene TRBV3-2) with TRBJ1-6, with a possible D match to TRBD1 (5 bases). V shed 3 bases and J shed 9 bases, with 12 bases lying between them. Germline V gives CDR1 LGHDT, CDR2 YNNKEL (reference sequence). The CDR3 loop spans 14 amino acids. The CDR3 DNA is TGTGCCAGCAGCCAGAAGCAGGGTGGTTCACCCCTCCACTTT. Amino acids: CASSQKQGGSPLHF.

This clone was seen once. The V call is TRBV28, the J call TRBJ2-7; 10 bases are shared with TRBD1. CDR3 length equals 16 residues. Trimming removed 3 bases from V and 7 bases from J; junction bases left unmatched: 12. Per the germline V gene, CDR1 is MDHEN and CDR2 is SYDVKM. The CDR3: CASSFYRDRGLGEQYF. The CDR3 region has the DNA TGTGCCAGCAGTTTTTACCGGGACAGGGGTTTGGGAGAGCAGTACTTC.

The genes are TRBV18 and TRBJ2-1, with 10 positions matching TRBD1. The junction had 14 bases not matched to a gene; V was cut back by 5 bases and J by 13 bases. The CDR3 has 15 residues. CDR1 and CDR2 (germline): KGHSH, LQKENI. CDR3 sequence (DNA): TGTGCCAGCTCAGCCCCCGAGGGGGACAGGGGTTTACAGTTCTTC. Encoded protein: CASSAPEGDRGLQFF.

This clone was seen repeatedly, ten times or more. The chain is built from TRBV18 and TRBJ2-5, with a tentative D call TRBD1 (6 bases). CDR1 is KGHSH and CDR2 is LQKENI in the germline V gene. V was shortened by 1 base and J by 4 bases, with 19 bases between the two germline ends. The CDR3 sequence is 17 residues long. The CDR3 DNA reads TGTGCCAGCTCACCACTGGACTCTGGGGGCAGGGGAGAGACCCAGTACTTC. Translated, it gives CASSPLDSGGRGETQYF.

This chain joins TRBV6-5 and TRBJ1-2; 7 bases match TRBD1. Germline V CDR1 and CDR2: MNHEY, SVGAGI. V lost 2 bases and J lost 6; bases outside the gene matches: 6. There are 14 residues in the CDR3. The CDR3 sequence is CASSYTARGNGYTF. CDR3 bases: TGTGCCAGCAGTTACACCGCCAGGGGGAATGGCTACACCTTC.

CDR3 amino acids: CARSTGQGCQFF. The DNA for the CDR3 is TGTGCCAGAAGCACCGGACAGGGGTGTCAGTTCTTC. This sequence joins TRBV5-3 and TRBJ2-1, with TRBD1 matching over 9 bases. TRBV5-3 is given ORF status, its function remaining uncertain. The CDR3 has 12 amino acids. J lost 13 bases, V lost 4 bases, and 6 bases had no gene match.

The V call is TRBV10-3, the J call TRBJ2-3, with D possibly being TRBD1 (6 bases). Deletions cut 6 bases from V and 6 bases from J, with 13 bases between. This CDR3 region has 13 residues. Germline V gives CDR1 ENHRY, CDR2 SYGVKD. CDR3 bases: TGTGCCATCAGCCTCCGACAGGTCGATACGCAGTATTTT. Translating it yields CAISLRQVDTQYF.

This chain joins TRBV28 and TRBJ1-5, with TRBD1 matching 8 bases. CDR3 length: 15 residues. Losses at the gene ends were 6 bases for V and 3 bases for J; bases not matched to a gene: 7. The germline gives CDR1 MDHEN, CDR2 SYDVKM. The CDR3 region has the DNA TGTGCCAGCAGACGGACAGGGAGTTTCAATCAGCCCCAGCATTTT. Its translation is CASRRTGSFNQPQHF.

With regard to this clone: This same CDR3 is encoded by further DNA sequences in the sample. The rearrangement uses TRBV18 and TRBJ1-1; D is perhaps TRBD1 (6 bases). CDR3 length: 13 residues. Trimming shortened V by 6 bases and J by 1 base, and 9 bases separated the two germline ends. CDR1 is KGHSH, CDR2 LQKENI, per germline. The CDR3 spells CASSPGQNTEAFF. The CDR3, as DNA: TGTGCCAGCTCCCCGGGACAGAACACTGAAGCTTTCTTT.

The gene calls are TRBV9 and TRBJ1-4, with 7 bases aligning to TRBD1. Per germline, CDR1 SGDLS and CDR2 YYNGEE. This CDR3 region has 17 residues. V was clipped by 3 bases and J by 6 bases; unmatched bases: 14. The CDR3 sequence: CASSAWTGSGVDEKLFF. DNA of the CDR3: TGTGCCAGCAGCGCCTGGACAGGATCAGGGGTAGATGAAAAACTGTTTTTT.

The CDR3 DNA sequence: TGCGCCAGCAGCCGAAACCCGGACAGGCGCAATCAGCCCCAGCATTTT. Its protein is CASSRNPDRRNQPQHF. The V call is TRBV4-1, the J call TRBJ1-5, with 7 bases lining up with TRBD1. Germline CDR1 and CDR2: MGHRA and YSYEKL. The CDR3 covers 16 residues. V dropped 4 bases and J dropped 2; count of bases not matched to a gene: 8.

The genes are TRBV7-8 and TRBJ2-5; 13 bases map to TRBD2. The CDR3 runs 18 residues. Unmatched junction bases numbered 11, after V lost 3 bases and J lost 4 bases. Germline V gene sequence: CDR1 SGHVS, CDR2 FQNEAQ. The CDR3 nucleotides read TGTGCCAGCAGCTTGACTAGCGGGAGGAGGGGTGCTTCAGAGACCCAGTACTTC. This gives the protein CASSLTSGRRGASETQYF.

The rearrangement links TRBV19 to TRBJ1-3; no definite D call. The CDR3 extends over 13 amino acids. The germline CDR1 and CDR2 sequences are LNHDA and SQIVND (reference sequence). Trimming left V 5 bases short and J 0 bases short, with 5 bases between. The CDR3, as DNA: TGTGCCAGTAGTCCCTACTCTGGAAACACCATATATTTT. Its translation: CASSPYSGNTIYF.

The chain joins TRBV4-1 to TRBJ1-2; D may be TRBD1 (5 bases). V was pared by 0 bases and J by 4 bases, with 9 bases between. The CDR3 consists of 14 residues. Germline CDR1 MGHRA, CDR2 YSYEKL. The CDR3 sequence is CASSQDLQVYGYTF. As DNA, the CDR3 is TGCGCCAGCAGCCAAGATTTACAGGTCTATGGCTACACCTTC.

The V and J genes are TRBV7-8 and TRBJ1-3; 8 nucleotides line up with TRBD1. Germline CDR1 and CDR2: SGHVS and FQNEAQ. CDR3 size: 14 residues. V lost 4 bases, J lost 7 bases, and 6 bases stayed unmatched. CDR3 in amino acids: CASSSTGVGNTIYF. The CDR3, as DNA: TGTGCCAGCAGCTCGACAGGGGTGGGGAACACCATATATTTT. The entire variable domain, with the rest obtained from reference TRBV7-8 and TRBJ1-3, is as follows: GAGVSQSPRYKVAKRGQDVALRCDPISGHVSLFWYQQALGQGPEFLTYFQNEAQLDKSGLPSDRFFAERPEGSVSTLKIQRTQQEDSAVYLCASSSTGVGNTIYFGEGSWLTVV.

This clone was counted a few times. V is TRBV3-1 (or the pseudogene TRBV3-2) and J is TRBJ1-1, with 11 bases fitting TRBD1. The CDR3 runs to 14 residues. The germline CDR1 and CDR2 sequences are LGHDT and YNNKEL (reference sequence). V shed 2 bases and J 5 bases; nucleotides not matched to a gene: 1. The CDR3: CASSQRDRGTEAFF. The CDR3 region has the DNA TGTGCCAGCAGCCAACGGGACAGGGGGACTGAAGCTTTCTTT.